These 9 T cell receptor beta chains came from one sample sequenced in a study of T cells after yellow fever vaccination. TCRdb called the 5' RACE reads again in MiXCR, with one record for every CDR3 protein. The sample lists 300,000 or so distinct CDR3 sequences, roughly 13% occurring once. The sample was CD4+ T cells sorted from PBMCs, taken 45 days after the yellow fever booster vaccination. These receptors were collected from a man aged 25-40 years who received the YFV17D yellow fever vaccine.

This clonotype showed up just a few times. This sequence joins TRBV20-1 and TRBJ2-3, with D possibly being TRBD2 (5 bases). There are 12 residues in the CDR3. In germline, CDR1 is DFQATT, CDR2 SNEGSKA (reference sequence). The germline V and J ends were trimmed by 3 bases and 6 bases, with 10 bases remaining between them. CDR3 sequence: CSARGGFDTQYF. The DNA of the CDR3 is TGCAGTGCTAGGGGCGGGTTCGATACGCAGTATTTT.

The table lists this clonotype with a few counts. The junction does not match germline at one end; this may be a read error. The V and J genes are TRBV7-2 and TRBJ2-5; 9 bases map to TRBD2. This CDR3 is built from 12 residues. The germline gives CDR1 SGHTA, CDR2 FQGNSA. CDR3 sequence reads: CASSELAGLPFF. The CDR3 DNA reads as TGTGCCAGCAGCGAACTAGCGGGTCTACCTTTCTTC.

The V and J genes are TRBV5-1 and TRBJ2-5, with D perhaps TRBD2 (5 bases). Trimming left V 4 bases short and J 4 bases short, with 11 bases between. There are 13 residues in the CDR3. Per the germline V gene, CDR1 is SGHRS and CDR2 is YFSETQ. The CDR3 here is CASSPPGLETQYF. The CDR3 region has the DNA TGCGCCAGCAGCCCCCCGGGGTTAGAGACCCAGTACTTC.

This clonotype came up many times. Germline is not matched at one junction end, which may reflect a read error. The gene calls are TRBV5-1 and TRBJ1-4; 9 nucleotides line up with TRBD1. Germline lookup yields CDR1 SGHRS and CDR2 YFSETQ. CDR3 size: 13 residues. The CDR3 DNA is TGTGCCAGCTCTGGGACAGGGAGTGAAAAACTGTTTTTT. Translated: CASSGTGSEKLFF.

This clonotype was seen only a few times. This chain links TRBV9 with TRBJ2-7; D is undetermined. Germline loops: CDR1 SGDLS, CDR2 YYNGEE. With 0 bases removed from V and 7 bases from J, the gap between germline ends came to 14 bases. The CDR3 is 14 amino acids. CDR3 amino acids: CASSVGDRTREQYF. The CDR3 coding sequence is TGTGCCAGCAGCGTAGGTGACCGGACGAGGGAGCAGTACTTC.

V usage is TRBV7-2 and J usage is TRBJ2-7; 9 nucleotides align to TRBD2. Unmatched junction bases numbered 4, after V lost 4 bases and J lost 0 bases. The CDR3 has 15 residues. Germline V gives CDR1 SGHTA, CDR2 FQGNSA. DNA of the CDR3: TGTGCCAGCAGCTCTCAGCGGGGGGACTCCTACGAGCAGTACTTC. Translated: CASSSQRGDSYEQYF.

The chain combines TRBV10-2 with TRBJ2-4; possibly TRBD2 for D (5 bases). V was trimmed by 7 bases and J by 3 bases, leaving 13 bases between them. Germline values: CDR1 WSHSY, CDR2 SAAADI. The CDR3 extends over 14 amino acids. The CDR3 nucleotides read TGCGCCAGCACCGCCTCCGGGGACAAAAACATTCAGTACTTC. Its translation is CASTASGDKNIQYF.

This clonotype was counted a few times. The DNA for the CDR3 is TGCGCCAGCAGCTTGCTCGCCGGTGAGCAGTTCTTC. Translating it yields CASSLLAGEQFF. The chain carries TRBV5-1 and TRBJ2-1, with no clear D. V was clipped by 1 base and J by 9 bases, with 8 bases between them. The CDR3 spans 12 residues. The germline V gene encodes CDR1 SGHRS and CDR2 YFSETQ.

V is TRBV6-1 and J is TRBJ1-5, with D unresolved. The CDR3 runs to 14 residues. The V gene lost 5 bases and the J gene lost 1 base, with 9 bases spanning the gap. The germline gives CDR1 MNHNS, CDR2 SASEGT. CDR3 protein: CASSRKGSNQPQHF. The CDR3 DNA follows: TGTGCCAGCAGTCGAAAGGGAAGCAATCAGCCCCAGCATTTT.